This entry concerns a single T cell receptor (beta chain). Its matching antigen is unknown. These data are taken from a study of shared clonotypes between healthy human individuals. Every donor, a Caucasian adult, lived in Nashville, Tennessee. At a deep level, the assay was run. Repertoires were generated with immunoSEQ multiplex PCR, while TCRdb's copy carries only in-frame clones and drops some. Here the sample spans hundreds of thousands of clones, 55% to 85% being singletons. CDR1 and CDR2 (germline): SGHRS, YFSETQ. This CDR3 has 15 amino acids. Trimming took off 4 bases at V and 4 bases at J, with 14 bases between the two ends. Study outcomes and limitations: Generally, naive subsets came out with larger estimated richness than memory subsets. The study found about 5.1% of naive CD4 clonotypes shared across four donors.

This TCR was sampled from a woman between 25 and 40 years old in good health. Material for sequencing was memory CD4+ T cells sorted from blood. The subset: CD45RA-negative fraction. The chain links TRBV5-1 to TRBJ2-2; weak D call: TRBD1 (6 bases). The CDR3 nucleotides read TGCGCCAGCAGCCAAGGGGGACGGAGCACCGGGGAGCTGTTTTTT. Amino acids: CASSQGGRSTGELFF.